These 7 T cell receptor beta chains were sequenced from one sample in a study of T cell changes during pregnancy in multiple sclerosis. Profiled with immunoSEQ multiplex PCR; TCRdb holds only in-frame clones, not every one. The top ten clones hold approximately 2% of a sample with approximately 71,000 clones, 80% to 95% of them seen once. The sample here was peripheral blood, taken in the second trimester of pregnancy. Receptors were obtained from a female donor with multiple sclerosis, enrolled in a pregnancy study.

This clone was observed once. The gene calls are TRBV6-5 and TRBJ1-5, with 8 bases fitting TRBD1. The V segment lost 6 bases and the J segment 2 bases; nucleotides outside the gene matches: 6. There are 15 residues in the CDR3. Per germline, CDR1 MNHEY and CDR2 SVGAGI. CDR3 nucleotides: TGTGCCAGCAGCCGACAGGGGACGGGCAATCAGCCCCAGCATTTT. It translates to CASSRQGTGNQPQHF.

The chain uses TRBV4-2 and TRBJ1-2, with 9 bases fitting TRBD1. The germline gives CDR1 LGHNA, CDR2 YNFKEQ. V dropped 2 bases and J dropped 2; count of bases not matched to a gene: 6. This CDR3 has 16 residues. The CDR3 sequence: CASSQPDRGQNYGYTF. The CDR3, as DNA: TGTGCCAGCAGCCAACCGGACAGGGGCCAGAACTATGGCTACACCTTC.

This clone was counted a single time. The V and J genes are TRBV7-3 and TRBJ2-3, with 10 bases aligning to TRBD2. Germline lookup yields CDR1 SGHTA and CDR2 FQGTGA. The CDR3 sequence is 17 residues long. Trimming removed 4 bases from V and 10 bases from J; junction bases left unmatched: 17. CDR3 DNA: TGTGCCAGCAGCTCCACCAGCGGGGGGGCCCCCCTCGGTCCGCAGTATTTT. Translating it yields CASSSTSGGAPLGPQYF.

V usage is TRBV7-3 and J usage is TRBJ2-1, with D hard to call. CDR1 is SGHTA, CDR2 FQGTGA, per germline. The CDR3 runs to 14 residues. With 0 bases removed from V and 7 bases from J, the gap between germline ends came to 10 bases. In DNA form, the CDR3 reads TGTGCCAGCAGCTTAACGACGGGTAGGAATGAGCAGTTCTTC. Amino acids: CASSLTTGRNEQFF.

The CDR3 region is CASSLPGIGSPLHF. In DNA, the CDR3 is TGTGCCAGCAGCTTACCGGGGATAGGTTCACCCCTCCACTTT. This chain connects TRBV11-1 to TRBJ1-6; D gene ambiguous. V lost 2 bases and J 9 bases, leaving 11 bases between the germline ends. There are 14 residues in the CDR3. Germline lookup yields CDR1 SGHAT and CDR2 FQDESV (reference sequence). Supplemented by reference TRBV11-1 and TRBJ1-6, the full variable domain reads EAEVAQSPRYKITEKSQAVAFWCDPISGHATLYWYRQILGQGPELLVQFQDESVVDDSQLPKDRFSAERLKGVDSTLKIQPAELGDSAMYLCASSLPGIGSPLHFGNGTRLTVT.

This clone came up once. V gene TRBV28 combines with J gene TRBJ2-3, with a weak D call TRBD2 (5 bases). The CDR3 contains 14 residues. CDR1 is MDHEN and CDR2 is SYDVKM in the germline V gene. V gave up 7 bases and J gave up 3 bases, with 14 bases separating them. The CDR3 here is CASNPDGGTDTQYF. The CDR3 DNA sequence: TGTGCCAGCAACCCGGACGGCGGGACAGATACGCAGTATTTT.

This chain links TRBV12-5 with TRBJ2-6; D ambiguous. The CDR3 is 13 residues long. V was pared by 7 bases and J by 0 bases, with 4 bases between. Germline V gene sequence: CDR1 LGHNT, CDR2 FRNRAP. CDR3: CASAGSGANVLTF. In DNA, the CDR3 is TGTGCTAGTGCAGGCTCTGGGGCCAACGTCCTGACTTTC.